A single sample is the source of the 3 T cell receptor beta chains below, sequenced in a study of Graves' ophthalmopathy and Graves' hyperthyroidism. Amplification of TCR beta CDR3 regions used RNA transcripts. HTBI primers were used in a first-round RT-PCR, which preceded a second-round multiplex PCR. MiXCR, applied by TCRdb to the multiplex PCR reads, yields one record per CDR3 protein. The data hold around 1,000,000 distinct CDR3 sequences, with about 36% observed a single time. The sample consisted of peripheral blood or thyroid tissue (not recorded which). Every receptor here comes from an adult man with Graves' hyperthyroidism.

This clonotype was counted at least ten times. The chain joins TRBV20-1 to TRBJ2-5, with D perhaps TRBD2 (6 bases). The germline V gene has CDR1 DFQATT and CDR2 SNEGSKA (reference sequence). This CDR3 is 14 amino acids long. V shed 5 bases and J shed 2 bases, with 15 bases lying between them. CDR3 DNA sequence: TGCAGTGCTGTATTAGCGGCTTTACAAGAGACCCAGTACTTC. Its protein product is CSAVLAALQETQYF.

CDR3 sequence reads: CASSNRLAGAQFQETQYF. Here the CDR3 DNA reads TGCGCCAGCAGTAATCGACTAGCGGGGGCCCAATTTCAAGAGACCCAGTACTTC. The genes are TRBV5-1 and TRBJ2-5; 12 nucleotides align to TRBD2. V shed 5 bases and J 2 bases; nucleotides not matched to a gene: 13. Germline V gene sequence: CDR1 SGHRS, CDR2 YFSETQ. CDR3 size: 18 residues.

The V gene is TRBV6-2 or TRBV6-3, the J gene TRBJ2-7, with 14 bases that match TRBD2. The CDR3 runs 19 residues. From germline, CDR1 is MNHEY and CDR2 SVGEGT. V was clipped by 4 bases and J by 0 bases; unmatched bases: 11. The CDR3 DNA reads as TGTGCCAGCAGTTCTGGACTAGCGGGGGGCATTGATTACTCCTACGAGCAGTACTTC. Translation: CASSSGLAGGIDYSYEQYF.